This T cell receptor (beta chain) is from a study of control samples from healthy donors and cancer patients. The CDR3 is 18 residues long. Germline-derived CDR1 and CDR2 are SGHNT and YENEEA. V shed 2 bases and J 4 bases; nucleotides not matched to a gene: 13. Sequencing was performed with immunoSEQ multiplex PCR; in TCRdb, only in-frame clones are kept and a portion is missing. The table records about 12,000 clones, less than 95% of them present only once. This sequence was found in a man in his 70s with head and neck cancer. The sequenced material came from PBMCs. V is TRBV11-3 and J is TRBJ2-2; 7 bases are shared with TRBD1. The CDR3 DNA reads TGTGCCAGCAGCTTAAGGTCGGGGAGACAGGGCGCCACCGGGGAGCTGTTTTTT. Translated, it gives CASSLRSGRQGATGELFF.